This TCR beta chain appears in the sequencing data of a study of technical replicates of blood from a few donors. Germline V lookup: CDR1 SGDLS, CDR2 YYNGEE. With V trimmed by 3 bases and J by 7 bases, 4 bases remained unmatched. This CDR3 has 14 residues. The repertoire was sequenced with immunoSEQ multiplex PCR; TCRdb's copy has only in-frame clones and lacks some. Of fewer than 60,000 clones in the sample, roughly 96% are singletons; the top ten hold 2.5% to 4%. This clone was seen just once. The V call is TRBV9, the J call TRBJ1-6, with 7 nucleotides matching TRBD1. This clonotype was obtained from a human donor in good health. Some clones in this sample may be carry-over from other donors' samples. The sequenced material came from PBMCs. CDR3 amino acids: CASSGLTGNSPLHF. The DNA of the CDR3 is TGTGCCAGCAGCGGGTTGACAGGGAATTCACCCCTCCACTTT.